A single sample is the source of the 22 T cell receptor beta chains below, sequenced in a study of T cells in localized non-small cell lung cancer. Generated by immunoSEQ multiplex PCR, the TCRdb table keeps only in-frame clones and is missing some. The table has about 24,000 clones, approximately 88% seen once; the top ten hold over 20%. Sequencing used peripheral blood, obtained before any cancer treatment. The receptors here all came from a man between 40 and 75 years old with stage I squamous cell lung carcinoma.

The rearrangement uses TRBV6-6 and TRBJ1-1; D possibly corresponds to TRBD1 (5 bases). Trimming cost V 0 bases and J 6 bases, with 8 bases left between them. CDR3 size: 13 residues. CDR1 MNHNY and CDR2 SVGAGI come from the germline V gene (reference sequence). CDR3 in amino acids: CASSYSQGPEAFF. CDR3 in DNA: TGTGCCAGCAGTTACTCCCAGGGCCCTGAAGCTTTCTTT.

The genes are TRBV10-2 and TRBJ1-1; D remains unclear. V lost 3 bases to trimming and J lost 5 bases, with 13 bases between them. Looked up from germline, CDR1 is WSHSY and CDR2 is SAAADI. CDR3 size: 14 residues. CDR3 in DNA: TGCGCCAGCAGTGAAGGTAGGGTTAGGACTGAAGCTTTCTTT. It translates to CASSEGRVRTEAFF.

This chain joins TRBV7-2 and TRBJ2-1; possibly TRBD1 or TRBD2 for D (5 bases each). Germline loops: CDR1 SGHTA, CDR2 FQGNSA. V shed 0 bases and J shed 5 bases, with 17 bases lying between them. The CDR3 loop spans 17 amino acids. CDR3 nucleotides: TGTGCCAGCAGCTTAGCGGGGACCGGGTTTCGTCACAATGAGCAGTTCTTC. This encodes CASSLAGTGFRHNEQFF.

In this sample, this clone turned up once. The chain employs TRBV2 and TRBJ1-2, with D maybe TRBD1 (6 bases). Germline-derived CDR1 and CDR2 are SNHLY and FYNNEI. V lost 5 bases and J lost 0, with 10 bases in between. This CDR3 is 14 amino acids long. The CDR3 is CASSSDRANYGYTF. Written as DNA, the CDR3 is TGTGCCAGCAGTTCGGACAGAGCTAACTATGGCTACACCTTC.

The gene calls are TRBV7-9 and TRBJ2-7; 7 nucleotides match TRBD1. Trimming took 5 bases from V and 0 from J; bases not matched to a gene: 13. The CDR3 runs 17 residues. CDR1 is SEHNR and CDR2 is FQNEAQ in the germline V gene (reference sequence). CDR3 residues: CASSPPVGTAFSYEQYF. The CDR3 coding sequence is TGTGCCAGCAGCCCTCCGGTCGGGACAGCTTTCTCCTACGAGCAGTACTTC.

This clone came up a few times. The genes are TRBV30 and TRBJ1-1, with a possible D match to TRBD1 (6 bases). CDR1 is GTSNPN and CDR2 is SVGIG in the germline V gene (reference sequence). Trimming removed 0 bases at V and 0 bases at J, with 11 bases between. This CDR3 is 15 amino acids long. CDR3: CAWSVGRQVNTEAFF. The CDR3 DNA is TGTGCCTGGAGTGTCGGAAGACAGGTGAACACTGAAGCTTTCTTT.

The CDR3 loop reads CASSVQTGGVEAFF. CDR3 DNA sequence: TGTGCCAGCAGCGTCCAGACAGGGGGGGTGGAAGCTTTCTTT. The J gene is TRBJ1-1, the V gene TRBV9; 9 bases agree with TRBD1. The CDR3 covers 14 residues. CDR1 and CDR2 (germline): SGDLS, YYNGEE. V shed 2 bases and J 8 bases; nucleotides not matched to a gene: 7. Based on the CDR3 plus reference TRBV9 and TRBJ1-1, the full variable domain is DSGVTQTPKHLITATGQRVTLRCSPRSGDLSVYWYQQSLDQGLQFLIQYYNGEERAKGNILERFSAQQFPDLHSELNLSSLELGDSALYFCASSVQTGGVEAFFGQGTRLTVV.

The chain combines TRBV6-5 with TRBJ2-1; 8 bases fit TRBD1. Germline V gives CDR1 MNHEY, CDR2 SVGAGI. Trimming cost V 6 bases and J 8 bases; bases outside gene matches: 3. This CDR3 is built from 12 residues. CDR3 residues: CASSWTGYEQFF. As DNA, the CDR3 is TGTGCCAGCAGCTGGACAGGGTATGAGCAGTTCTTC.

V usage is TRBV9 and J usage is TRBJ2-3, with D possibly being TRBD2 (7 bases). Germline CDR1 SGDLS, CDR2 YYNGEE. The CDR3 consists of 15 residues. Trimming took 0 bases from V and 2 from J, leaving 10 bases between them. The CDR3 coding sequence is TGTGCCAGCAGCGTAGTTGCGGGGGCCACAGATACGCAGTATTTT. Translation gives CASSVVAGATDTQYF.

The rearrangement uses TRBV4-1 and TRBJ2-5, with a tentative D call TRBD2 (5 bases). The CDR3 contains 15 residues. Germline V gives CDR1 MGHRA, CDR2 YSYEKL. V was trimmed by 0 bases and J by 1 base, leaving 9 bases between them. CDR3 DNA: TGCGCCAGCAGCCAAGACCCGGGGTTCCAAGAGACCCAGTACTTC. Residues: CASSQDPGFQETQYF.

In this sample, this clone turned up a few times. The chain recombines TRBV6-1 with TRBJ1-1, with TRBD1 matching over 9 bases. Germline lookup yields CDR1 MNHNS and CDR2 SASEGT. Losses at the gene ends were 6 bases for V and 0 bases for J; bases not matched to a gene: 2. The CDR3 extends over 14 amino acids. CDR3 sequence reads: CASRGQGMNTEAFF. The CDR3 DNA sequence: TGTGCCAGCAGGGGACAGGGAATGAACACTGAAGCTTTCTTT.

The chain combines TRBV19 with TRBJ1-3, with D perhaps matching TRBD1 (6 bases). Germline loops: CDR1 LNHDA, CDR2 SQIVND (reference sequence). The CDR3 has 15 residues. Trimming took 6 bases from V and 4 from J, leaving 16 bases between them. The CDR3 nucleotides read TGTGCCAGTAGCGAATTCAGGGGTTCAGGAAACACCATATATTTT. Translating gives CASSEFRGSGNTIYF.

The chain links TRBV5-1 to TRBJ1-1, with D uncertain. V shed 4 bases and J shed 4 bases, with 14 bases lying between them. The germline V gene has CDR1 SGHRS and CDR2 YFSETQ. The CDR3 is 14 amino acids. The CDR3 region has the DNA TGCGCCAGCAGCCCCGTCTGGGAGAGCACTGAAGCTTTCTTT. It codes for CASSPVWESTEAFF.

The chain links TRBV14 to TRBJ2-4; D gene ambiguous. This CDR3 spans 16 amino acids. V was clipped by 1 base and J by 0 bases, with 10 bases between them. In germline, CDR1 is SGHDN, CDR2 FVKESK. The CDR3 loop is CASSQGGSLAKNIQYF. In DNA, the CDR3 is TGTGCCAGCAGCCAAGGTGGCAGCTTAGCCAAAAACATTCAGTACTTC.

This sequence joins TRBV30 and TRBJ1-1; no firm D call. CDR1 GTSNPN and CDR2 SVGIG come from the germline V gene (reference sequence). The CDR3 contains 13 residues. The V gene lost 5 bases and the J gene lost 4 bases, with 14 bases spanning the gap. Here the CDR3 reads CAWDRPDSTEAFF. CDR3 DNA sequence: TGTGCCTGGGACCGTCCTGACTCCACTGAAGCTTTCTTT.

The rearrangement joins TRBV6-4 to TRBJ2-6; the D is unclear. Looked up from germline, CDR1 is MRHNA and CDR2 is SNTAGT. V was shortened by 5 bases and J by 0 bases, with 8 bases between the two germline ends. The CDR3 has 15 residues. CDR3 bases: TGTGCCAGCAGTCCACAATTCTCTGGGGCCAACGTCCTGACTTTC. Amino acids: CASSPQFSGANVLTF.

This clone was detected only once. The junction and the germline gene differ at one end; a read error may be behind it. This rearrangement joins TRBV28 to TRBJ2-7; TRBD2 aligns across 13 bases. The germline V gene encodes CDR1 MDHEN and CDR2 SYDVKM. The length of the CDR3 is 12 residues. CDR3 amino acids: CASSPPGLAGTF. The CDR3 bases are TGTGCCAGCAGTCCCCCGGGACTAGCGGGGACCTTC.

This clone was found a few times. V is TRBV13 and J is TRBJ1-6; 7 bases align to TRBD1. Germline V gene lookup returns CDR1 PRHDT and CDR2 FYEKMQ (reference sequence). Losses at the gene ends were 4 bases for V and 5 bases for J; bases not matched to a gene: 5. The CDR3 loop spans 15 amino acids. CDR3 amino acids: CASSSLGTDNSPLHF. DNA of the CDR3: TGTGCCAGCAGCTCCCTCGGGACAGATAATTCACCCCTCCACTTT.

V and J are TRBV5-4 and TRBJ2-2; weak D call: TRBD1 (6 bases). The germline gives CDR1 SGHNT, CDR2 YYREEE (reference sequence). Trimming removed 4 bases at V and 3 bases at J, with 13 bases between. This CDR3 has 15 amino acids. CDR3 amino acids: CASSQGTVYTGELFF. The CDR3 DNA follows: TGTGCCAGCAGCCAGGGGACGGTCTACACCGGGGAGCTGTTTTTT.

This chain uses TRBV27 with TRBJ1-6; possible D gene TRBD1, 5 bases. The CDR3 covers 15 residues. Germline lookup yields CDR1 MNHEY and CDR2 SMNVEV (reference sequence). The V end was cut by 6 bases, the J end by 3 bases, with 12 bases between. CDR3: CASSPTVNYNSPLHF. Written as DNA, the CDR3 is TGTGCCAGCAGCCCGACAGTAAACTATAATTCACCCCTCCACTTT.

The rearrangement links TRBV7-9 to TRBJ1-6; possible D gene TRBD1, 5 bases. From germline, CDR1 is SEHNR and CDR2 FQNEAQ (reference sequence). CDR3 length: 13 amino acids. V was clipped by 8 bases and J by 3 bases, with 8 bases between them. CDR3 DNA: TGTGCCAGCCGGGACGACTATAATTCACCCCTCCACTTT. This sequence encodes CASRDDYNSPLHF.

This clone has just one count. The gene calls are TRBV6-6 and TRBJ2-3; D not certain. This CDR3 has 14 amino acids. Germline CDR1 and CDR2: MNHNY and SVGAGI (reference sequence). Trimming stripped 8 bases from V and 1 base from J, with 13 bases between. CDR3 bases: TGTGCCAGCGGGAACGGTCAAGGCACAGATACGCAGTATTTT. This sequence encodes CASGNGQGTDTQYF.